This TCR beta chain was found in a study of identical twins. This clonotype has a handful of counts. The length of the CDR3 is 13 residues. Germline CDR1 MDHEN, CDR2 SYDVKM. The germline V and J ends were trimmed by 6 bases and 4 bases, with 9 bases remaining between them. TCRdb itself ran the 5' RACE reads through MiXCR, one entry per CDR3 protein. The data show some 630,000 distinct CDR3 sequences, about 7.1% seen once. The data also belong to a second study, concerning yellow fever vaccine responses in identical twins.

The sequence derives from a woman aged 18-30 years in good health. Sequencing was done on a sample of PBMCs. The chain joins TRBV28 to TRBJ1-4; D ambiguous. CDR3 amino acids: CASRSGSNEKLFF. CDR3 DNA sequence: TGTGCCAGCAGATCCGGGAGTAATGAAAAACTGTTTTTT.